The source of this T cell receptor beta chain is a study of shared clonotypes between healthy human individuals. Overall study: Each donor's CD8 memory used one plate, CD8 naive two, each CD4 subset three. General study findings and limits: An effect of sequencing depth on clonotype sharing among donors was expected.

Donors, without exception, were Caucasian adults residing in Nashville, Tennessee. Sorted-subset replicate PCR reactions were performed with about 200 ng DNA, corresponding to tens of thousands of T cell genomes. Generated by immunoSEQ multiplex PCR, the TCRdb table keeps only in-frame clones and is missing some. The data show roughly 2.5 million clones, approximately 92% seen once. With respect to this clone: Its antigen is not identified.

V was trimmed by 4 bases and J by 4 bases, leaving 13 bases between them. The germline V gene has CDR1 LNHDA and CDR2 SQIVND (reference sequence). The CDR3 is made up of 14 amino acids. The chain carries TRBV19 and TRBJ2-5; TRBD1 or TRBD2 may be the D gene (7 bases each). This TCR was recovered from a man aged 18 to 29 in good health. Sequenced material: naive CD4+ T cells sorted from blood. Subset meaning: CD45RA+ positively selected. CDR3 sequence (DNA): TGTGCCAGTAGTACTCAGGGGGGGGCAGAGACCCAGTACTTC. It specifies CASSTQGGAETQYF. Combining the CDR3 with reference TRBV19 and TRBJ2-5 gives the whole variable domain DGGITQSPKYLFRKEGQNVTLSCEQNLNHDAMYWYRQDPGQGLRLIYYSQIVNDFQKGDIAEGYSVSREKKESFPLTVTSAQKNPTAFYLCASSTQGGAETQYFGPGTRLLVL.